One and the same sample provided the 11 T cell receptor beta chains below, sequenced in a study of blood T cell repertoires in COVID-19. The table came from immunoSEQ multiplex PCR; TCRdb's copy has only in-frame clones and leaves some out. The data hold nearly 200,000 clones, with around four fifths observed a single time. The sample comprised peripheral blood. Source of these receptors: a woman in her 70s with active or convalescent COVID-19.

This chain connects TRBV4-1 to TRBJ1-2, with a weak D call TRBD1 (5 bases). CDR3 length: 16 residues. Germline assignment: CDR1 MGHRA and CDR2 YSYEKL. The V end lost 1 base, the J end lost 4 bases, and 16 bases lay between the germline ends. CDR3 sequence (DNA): TGCGCCAGCAGCCAAGGGGGCCCCTGGCAGCCCTATGGCTACACCTTC. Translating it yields CASSQGGPWQPYGYTF.

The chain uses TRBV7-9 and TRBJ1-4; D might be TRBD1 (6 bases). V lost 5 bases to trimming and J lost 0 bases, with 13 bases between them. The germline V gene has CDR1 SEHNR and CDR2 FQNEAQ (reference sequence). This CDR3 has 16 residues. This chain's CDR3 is CASSPITGSTNEKLFF. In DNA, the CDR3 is TGTGCCAGCAGCCCCATCACAGGGTCAACTAATGAAAAACTGTTTTTT.

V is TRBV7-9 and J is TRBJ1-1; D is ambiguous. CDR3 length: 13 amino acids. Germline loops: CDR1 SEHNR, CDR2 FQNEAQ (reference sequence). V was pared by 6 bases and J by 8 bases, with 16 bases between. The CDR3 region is CASRGGAAEEAFF. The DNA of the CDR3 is TGTGCCAGCAGGGGAGGAGCCGCTGAAGAAGCTTTCTTT.

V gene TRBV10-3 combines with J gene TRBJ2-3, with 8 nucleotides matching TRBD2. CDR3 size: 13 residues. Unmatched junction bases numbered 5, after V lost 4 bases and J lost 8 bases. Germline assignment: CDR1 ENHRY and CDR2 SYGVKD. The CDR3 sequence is CAISGGTRVTQYF. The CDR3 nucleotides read TGTGCCATCAGTGGGGGGACTAGAGTTACGCAGTATTTT.

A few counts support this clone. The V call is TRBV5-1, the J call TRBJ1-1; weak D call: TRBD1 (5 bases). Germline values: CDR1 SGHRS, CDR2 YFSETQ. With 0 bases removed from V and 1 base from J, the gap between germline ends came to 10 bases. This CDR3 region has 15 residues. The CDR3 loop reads CASSLDGGWNTEAFF. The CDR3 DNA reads TGCGCCAGCAGCTTGGACGGGGGATGGAACACTGAAGCTTTCTTT.

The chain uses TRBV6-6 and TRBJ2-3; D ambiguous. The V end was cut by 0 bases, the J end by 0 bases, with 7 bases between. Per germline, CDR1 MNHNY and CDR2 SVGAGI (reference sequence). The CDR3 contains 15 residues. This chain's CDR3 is CASSYSGTSTDTQYF. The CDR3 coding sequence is TGTGCCAGCAGTTACTCGGGCACTAGCACAGATACGCAGTATTTT.

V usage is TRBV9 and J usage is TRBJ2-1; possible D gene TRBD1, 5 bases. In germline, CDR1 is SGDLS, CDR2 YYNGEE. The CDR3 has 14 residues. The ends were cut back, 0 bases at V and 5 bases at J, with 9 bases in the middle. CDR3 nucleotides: TGTGCCAGCAGCGTAGCTCCACAGGACAATGAGCAGTTCTTC. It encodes CASSVAPQDNEQFF.

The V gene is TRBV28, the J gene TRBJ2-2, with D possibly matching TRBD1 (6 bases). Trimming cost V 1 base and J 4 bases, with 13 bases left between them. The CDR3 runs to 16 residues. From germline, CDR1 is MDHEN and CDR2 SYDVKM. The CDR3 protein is CASSLLGQTITGELFF. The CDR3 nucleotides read TGTGCCAGCAGTTTATTAGGACAGACCATCACCGGGGAGCTGTTTTTT. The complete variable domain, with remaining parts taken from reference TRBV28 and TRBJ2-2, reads DVKVTQSSRYLVKRTGEKVFLECVQDMDHENMFWYRQDPGLGLRLIYFSYDVKMKEKGDIPEGYSVSREKKERFSLILESASTNQTSMYLCASSLLGQTITGELFFGEGSRLTVL.

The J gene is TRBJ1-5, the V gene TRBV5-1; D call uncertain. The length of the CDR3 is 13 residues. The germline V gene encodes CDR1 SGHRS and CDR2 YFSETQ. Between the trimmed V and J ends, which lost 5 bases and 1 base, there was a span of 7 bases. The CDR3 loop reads CASSWESNQPQHF. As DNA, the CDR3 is TGCGCCAGCAGTTGGGAGAGCAATCAGCCCCAGCATTTT.

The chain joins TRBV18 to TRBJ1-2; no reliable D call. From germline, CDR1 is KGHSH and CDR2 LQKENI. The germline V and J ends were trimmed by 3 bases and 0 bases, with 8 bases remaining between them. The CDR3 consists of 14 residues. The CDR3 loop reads CASSPLETNYGYTF. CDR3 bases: TGTGCCAGCTCACCCCTCGAGACTAACTATGGCTACACCTTC.

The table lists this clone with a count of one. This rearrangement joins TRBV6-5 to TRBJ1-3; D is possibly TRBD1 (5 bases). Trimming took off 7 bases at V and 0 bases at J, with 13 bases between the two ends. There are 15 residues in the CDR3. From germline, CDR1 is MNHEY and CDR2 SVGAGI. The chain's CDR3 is CASTRGFSSGNTIYF. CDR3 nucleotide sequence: TGTGCCAGCACCCGGGGGTTCAGCTCTGGAAACACCATATATTTT.